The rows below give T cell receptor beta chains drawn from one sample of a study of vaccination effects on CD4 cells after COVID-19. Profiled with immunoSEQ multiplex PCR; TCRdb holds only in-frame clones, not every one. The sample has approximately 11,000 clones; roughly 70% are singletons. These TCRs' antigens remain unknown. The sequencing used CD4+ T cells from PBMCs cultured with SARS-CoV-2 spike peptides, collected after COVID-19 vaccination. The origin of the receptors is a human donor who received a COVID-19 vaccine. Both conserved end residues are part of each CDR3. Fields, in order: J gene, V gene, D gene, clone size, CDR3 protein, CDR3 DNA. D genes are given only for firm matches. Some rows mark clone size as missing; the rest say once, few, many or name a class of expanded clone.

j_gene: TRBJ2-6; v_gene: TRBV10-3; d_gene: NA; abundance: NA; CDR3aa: CAISESHGAGANVLTF; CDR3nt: TGTGCCATCAGTGAGTCTCACGGGGCCGGGGCCAACGTCCTGACTTTC
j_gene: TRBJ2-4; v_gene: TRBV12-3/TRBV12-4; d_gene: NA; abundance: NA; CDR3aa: CASSSGRANIQYF; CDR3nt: TGTGCCAGCAGTTCGGGACGAGCGAACATTCAGTACTTC
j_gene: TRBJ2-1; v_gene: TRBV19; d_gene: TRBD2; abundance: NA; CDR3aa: CASTVPQGIGGGSYNEQFF; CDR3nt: TGTGCCAGTACCGTACCCCAGGGGATTGGCGGGGGGTCCTACAATGAGCAGTTCTTC
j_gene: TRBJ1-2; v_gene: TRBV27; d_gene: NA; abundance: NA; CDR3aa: CASSTAVNYGYTF; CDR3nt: TGTGCCAGTTCGACAGCGGTTAACTATGGCTACACCTTC
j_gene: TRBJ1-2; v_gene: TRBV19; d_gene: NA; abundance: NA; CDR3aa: CASSMYPPSAYGYTF; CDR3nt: TGTGCCAGTAGTATGTACCCCCCCAGTGCTTATGGCTACACCTTC
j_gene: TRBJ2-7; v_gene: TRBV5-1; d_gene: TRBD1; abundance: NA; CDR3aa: CASSRDRDFGEQYF; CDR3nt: TGCGCCAGCAGTCGGGACAGGGATTTTGGCGAGCAGTACTTC
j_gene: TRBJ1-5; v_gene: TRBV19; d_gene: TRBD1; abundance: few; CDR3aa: CASSQGALGTGQPQHF; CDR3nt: TGTGCCAGTAGTCAGGGGGCGCTGGGGACTGGTCAGCCCCAGCATTTT
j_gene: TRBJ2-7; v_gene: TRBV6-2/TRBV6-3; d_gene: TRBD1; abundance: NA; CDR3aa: CASSTSTGGFLEQYF; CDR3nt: TGTGCCAGCAGCACATCGACAGGGGGGTTTCTCGAGCAGTACTTC
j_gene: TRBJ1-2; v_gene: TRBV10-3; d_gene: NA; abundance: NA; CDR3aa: CAISESGEGPIVYGYTF; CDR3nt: TGTGCCATCAGTGAGTCGGGGGAGGGACCCATTGTCTATGGCTACACCTTC
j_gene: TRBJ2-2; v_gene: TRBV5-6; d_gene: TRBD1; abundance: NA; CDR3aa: CASSLTGGTGELFF; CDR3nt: TGTGCCAGCAGCTTGACAGGGGGCACCGGGGAGCTGTTTTTT
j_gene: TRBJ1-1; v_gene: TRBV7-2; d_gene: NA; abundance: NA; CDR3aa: CASSLRPGGAEAFF; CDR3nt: TGTGCCAGCAGCTTAAGGCCCGGGGGCGCTGAAGCTTTCTTT
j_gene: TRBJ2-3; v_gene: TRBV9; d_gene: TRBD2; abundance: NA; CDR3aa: CASSTRTSGGDTQYF; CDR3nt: TGTGCCAGCAGCACCCGGACTAGCGGGGGGGATACGCAGTATTTT
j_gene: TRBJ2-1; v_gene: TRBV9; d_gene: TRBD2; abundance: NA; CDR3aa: CASSVDGGISYNEQFF; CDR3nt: TGTGCCAGCAGCGTAGACGGGGGGATCTCCTACAATGAGCAGTTCTTC
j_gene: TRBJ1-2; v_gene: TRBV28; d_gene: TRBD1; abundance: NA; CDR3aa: CASSLAGGSGYTF; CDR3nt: TGTGCCAGCAGTTTGGCAGGGGGCAGTGGCTACACCTTC
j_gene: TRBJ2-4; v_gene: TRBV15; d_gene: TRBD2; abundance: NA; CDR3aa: CATSKRRGDGNIQYF; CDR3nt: TGTGCCACCAGCAAGCGACGGGGGGATGGGAACATTCAGTACTTC
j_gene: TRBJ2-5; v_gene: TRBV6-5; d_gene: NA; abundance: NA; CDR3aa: CASSYSVLETQYF; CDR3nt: TGTGCCAGCAGTTACTCGGTGCTGGAGACCCAGTACTTC
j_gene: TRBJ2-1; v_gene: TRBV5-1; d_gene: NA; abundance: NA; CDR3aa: CASSFPEMNEQFF; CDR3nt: TGCGCCAGCAGCTTCCCAGAAATGAATGAGCAGTTCTTC
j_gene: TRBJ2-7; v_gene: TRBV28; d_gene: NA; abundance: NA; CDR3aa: CASSTTAYEQYF; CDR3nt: TGTGCCAGCAGTACCACCGCCTACGAGCAGTACTTC
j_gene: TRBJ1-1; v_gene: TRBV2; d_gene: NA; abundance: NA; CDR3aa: CASKGDGAEAFF; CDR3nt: TGTGCCAGCAAAGGGGACGGGGCTGAAGCTTTCTTT
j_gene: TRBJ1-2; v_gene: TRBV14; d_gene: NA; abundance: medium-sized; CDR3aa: CASTSRSGALGGYTF; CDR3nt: TGTGCCAGCACCTCTCGGTCGGGGGCTCTTGGTGGCTACACCTTC
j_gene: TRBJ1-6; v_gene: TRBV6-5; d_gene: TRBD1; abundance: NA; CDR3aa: CASSYSGQGTNSPLHF; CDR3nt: TGTGCCAGCAGTTACTCTGGACAGGGGACCAATTCACCCCTCCACTTT
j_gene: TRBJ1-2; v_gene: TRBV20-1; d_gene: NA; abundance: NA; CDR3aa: CRVGPRGGYTF; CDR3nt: TGCAGAGTAGGCCCCAGGGGTGGCTACACCTTC